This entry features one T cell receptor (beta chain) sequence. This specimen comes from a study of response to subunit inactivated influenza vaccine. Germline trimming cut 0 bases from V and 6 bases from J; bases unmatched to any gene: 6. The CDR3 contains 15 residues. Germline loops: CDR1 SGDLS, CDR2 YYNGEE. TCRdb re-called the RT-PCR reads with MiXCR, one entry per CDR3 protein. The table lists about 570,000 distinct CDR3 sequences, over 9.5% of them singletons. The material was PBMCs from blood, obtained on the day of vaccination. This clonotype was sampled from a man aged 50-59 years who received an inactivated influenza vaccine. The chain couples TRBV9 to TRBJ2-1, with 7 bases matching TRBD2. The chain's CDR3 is CASSVAGGSSNEQFF. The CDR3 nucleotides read TGTGCCAGCAGCGTAGCTGGCGGGAGCTCCAATGAGCAGTTCTTC.